The rows below give T cell receptor beta chains drawn from one sample of a study of cytomegalovirus exposure and HLA in healthy donors. Produced via immunoSEQ multiplex PCR; TCRdb's table is partial and in-frame only. The repertoire holds about 200,000 clones, with 79% as singletons. Sequenced sample: PBMCs. Receptors originate from a girl under 18 in good health and CMV-seropositive. CDR3s include the opening cysteine and the closing phenylalanine or tryptophan. Fields, in order: clone size, J gene, V gene, D gene, CDR3 DNA, CDR3 protein. D genes are given only for firm matches. Expanded clones get a size class; other rows say once, few or many, or leave the size out.

abundance: .
j_gene: TRBJ1-1
v_gene: TRBV5-1
d_gene: TRBD1
CDR3nt: TGCGCCAGCAGCTCACAGGGGGGCAACACTGAAGCTTTCTTT
CDR3aa: CASSSQGGNTEAFF

abundance: .
j_gene: TRBJ2-7
v_gene: TRBV11-3
d_gene: .
CDR3nt: TGTGCCAGCAGCTTAGATCTTTCGACACGGGAGTACGAGCAGTACTTC
CDR3aa: CASSLDLSTREYEQYF

abundance: .
j_gene: TRBJ2-7
v_gene: TRBV5-6
d_gene: .
CDR3nt: TGTGCCAGCAGCTCCGACAGAAGCTACGAGCAGTACTTC
CDR3aa: CASSSDRSYEQYF

abundance: .
j_gene: TRBJ2-3
v_gene: TRBV5-1
d_gene: .
CDR3nt: TGCGCCAGCAGCAACAGGGATGGGTCAGATACGCAGTATTTT
CDR3aa: CASSNRDGSDTQYF

abundance: .
j_gene: TRBJ1-2
v_gene: TRBV6-1
d_gene: .
CDR3nt: TGTGCCAGCAGTGAAGCCCTTACGGACAGTTCCTATGGCTACACCTTC
CDR3aa: CASSEALTDSSYGYTF

abundance: .
j_gene: TRBJ2-5
v_gene: TRBV5-6
d_gene: TRBD2
CDR3nt: TGTGCCAGCAGTAGACTAGCGGGGAAGCAAGAGACCCAGTACTTC
CDR3aa: CASSRLAGKQETQYF

abundance: .
j_gene: TRBJ2-7
v_gene: TRBV7-2
d_gene: TRBD2
CDR3nt: TGTGCCAGCAGCTTAGCCACTAGCGGGGGGTTCCACCCCTACGAGCAGTACTTC
CDR3aa: CASSLATSGGFHPYEQYF

abundance: once
j_gene: TRBJ2-7
v_gene: TRBV6-1
d_gene: .
CDR3nt: TGTGCCAGCGTCGACTACTACTACGAGCAGTACTTC
CDR3aa: CASVDYYYEQYF

abundance: once
j_gene: TRBJ1-1
v_gene: TRBV7-9
d_gene: .
CDR3nt: TGTGCCAGCAGCTTATCAGGGGTTAACACTGAAGCTTTCTTT
CDR3aa: CASSLSGVNTEAFF

abundance: .
j_gene: TRBJ1-4
v_gene: TRBV4-3
d_gene: .
CDR3nt: TGCGCCAGCAGCCAAGCGGGAAGCGAAAAACTGTTTTTT
CDR3aa: CASSQAGSEKLFF

abundance: .
j_gene: TRBJ2-6
v_gene: TRBV25-1
d_gene: TRBD1
CDR3nt: TGTGCCAGCAGAGAGGGGGGGACAGGGGGCGCTGGGGCCAACGTCCTGACTTTC
CDR3aa: CASREGGTGGAGANVLTF

abundance: .
j_gene: TRBJ1-6
v_gene: TRBV7-9
d_gene: .
CDR3nt: TGTGCCAGCAGCCCACAGGAATCACCCCTCCACTTT
CDR3aa: CASSPQESPLHF

abundance: .
j_gene: TRBJ2-1
v_gene: TRBV19
d_gene: TRBD2
CDR3nt: TGTGCCAGTAGTATGGGGCTAGCGGGGGCCGATGAGCAGTTCTTC
CDR3aa: CASSMGLAGADEQFF

abundance: .
j_gene: TRBJ2-5
v_gene: TRBV5-1
d_gene: TRBD1
CDR3nt: TGCGCCAGCAGCTCCGGGGACAGACAAGAGACCCAGTACTTC
CDR3aa: CASSSGDRQETQYF

abundance: .
j_gene: TRBJ2-1
v_gene: TRBV10-1
d_gene: TRBD1
CDR3nt: TGCGCCAGCAGTAGACAGGGGTCCTACAATGAGCAGTTCTTC
CDR3aa: CASSRQGSYNEQFF

abundance: .
j_gene: TRBJ2-3
v_gene: TRBV11-2
d_gene: TRBD1
CDR3nt: TGTGCCAGCAGCTCACGGACAGGCCGAAGCACAGATACGCAGTATTTT
CDR3aa: CASSSRTGRSTDTQYF

abundance: few
j_gene: TRBJ1-6
v_gene: TRBV25-1
d_gene: .
CDR3nt: TGTGCCAGCAGTGAATTCGGGGGGAGGACAAATTCACCCCTCCACTTT
CDR3aa: CASSEFGGRTNSPLHF

abundance: .
j_gene: TRBJ2-5
v_gene: TRBV7-6
d_gene: .
CDR3nt: TGTGCCAGCAGCTTAGAAGGGGCATACCAAGAGACCCAGTACTTC
CDR3aa: CASSLEGAYQETQYF

abundance: .
j_gene: TRBJ1-1
v_gene: TRBV19
d_gene: .
CDR3nt: TGTGCCAGTAGTCCTCGGACACGCGGGAACACTGAAGCTTTCTTT
CDR3aa: CASSPRTRGNTEAFF

abundance: .
j_gene: TRBJ2-5
v_gene: TRBV5-4
d_gene: TRBD2
CDR3nt: TGTGCCAGCAGAAAAAGCGGGGGGCCACAAGAGACCCAGTACTTC
CDR3aa: CASRKSGGPQETQYF

abundance: few
j_gene: TRBJ1-4
v_gene: TRBV9
d_gene: TRBD1
CDR3nt: TGTGCCAGCAGCGTAGATCGGCAGGGGGGTGAAAAACTGTTTTTT
CDR3aa: CASSVDRQGGEKLFF

abundance: .
j_gene: TRBJ1-6
v_gene: TRBV19
d_gene: .
CDR3nt: TGTGCCAGTAGTGCAGGTGGTTGGGGGCCAAAATCACCCCTCCACTTT
CDR3aa: CASSAGGWGPKSPLHF

abundance: .
j_gene: TRBJ1-1
v_gene: TRBV6-1
d_gene: TRBD1
CDR3nt: TGTGCCAGCAGTGATGTTGGAGGGGGCAAGGCTTTCTTT
CDR3aa: CASSDVGGGKAFF

abundance: .
j_gene: TRBJ2-3
v_gene: TRBV10-3
d_gene: .
CDR3nt: TGTGCCATCAGTGAGTCGAGTAGCTCCCCAGATACGCAGTATTTT
CDR3aa: CAISESSSSPDTQYF

abundance: .
j_gene: TRBJ2-2
v_gene: TRBV9
d_gene: TRBD2
CDR3nt: TGTGCCAGCAGCGTAGAACTAGCGGGGGCCTTCGGCGGGGAGCTGTTTTTT
CDR3aa: CASSVELAGAFGGELFF

abundance: .
j_gene: TRBJ1-2
v_gene: TRBV7-2
d_gene: .
CDR3nt: TGTGCCAGCAGCCCCCAGGGGAACTATGGCTACACCTTC
CDR3aa: CASSPQGNYGYTF

abundance: .
j_gene: TRBJ1-3
v_gene: TRBV4-1
d_gene: .
CDR3nt: TGCGCCGTGGCGTCCTGGGAGGGAAACACCATATATTTT
CDR3aa: CAVASWEGNTIYF

abundance: few
j_gene: TRBJ1-2
v_gene: TRBV5-1
d_gene: TRBD1
CDR3nt: TGCGCCAGCAGCTTGGCCGCCGGCAGACAGGGAACTAACTATGGCTACACCTTC
CDR3aa: CASSLAAGRQGTNYGYTF

abundance: .
j_gene: TRBJ2-3
v_gene: TRBV5-1
d_gene: .
CDR3nt: TGCGCCAGCAGCTTGGAGGGGCACCACACAGATACGCAGTATTTT
CDR3aa: CASSLEGHHTDTQYF

abundance: .
j_gene: TRBJ2-5
v_gene: TRBV11-2
d_gene: TRBD2
CDR3nt: TGTGCCAGCAGCTTAGTTGCAAGCGGGGGTCGAGAGACCCAGTACTTC
CDR3aa: CASSLVASGGRETQYF

abundance: .
j_gene: TRBJ1-2
v_gene: TRBV19
d_gene: TRBD1
CDR3nt: TGTGCCAGTAGTATAGATGGCCTGGGACAGGGGGAGACCTTC
CDR3aa: CASSIDGLGQGETF

abundance: .
j_gene: TRBJ1-2
v_gene: TRBV6-5
d_gene: .
CDR3nt: TGTGCCAGCAGTTACCTTCCGGGGGGCTATGGCTACACCTTC
CDR3aa: CASSYLPGGYGYTF

abundance: once
j_gene: TRBJ1-5
v_gene: TRBV19
d_gene: .
CDR3nt: TGTGCCAGTAGTCTCGGACAGCAAGGGCAGCCCCAGCATTTT
CDR3aa: CASSLGQQGQPQHF

abundance: .
j_gene: TRBJ2-5
v_gene: TRBV5-6
d_gene: .
CDR3nt: TGTGCCAGCAGCTCGACTTGGGAGACCCAGTACTTC
CDR3aa: CASSSTWETQYF

abundance: .
j_gene: TRBJ2-7
v_gene: TRBV11-3
d_gene: .
CDR3nt: TGTGCCAGCAGCTTAGAGTCTGGCGGACCGGGAAGTAGGTCCTACGAGCAGTACTTC
CDR3aa: CASSLESGGPGSRSYEQYF

abundance: once
j_gene: TRBJ2-4
v_gene: TRBV6-6
d_gene: TRBD1
CDR3nt: TGTGCCAGCAGTACCCGACCGGACAGGCTGGAAAACATTCAGTACTTC
CDR3aa: CASSTRPDRLENIQYF

abundance: .
j_gene: TRBJ2-7
v_gene: TRBV27
d_gene: .
CDR3nt: TGTGCCAGCAGTTTTAACGGTGGCTCCTACGAGCAGTACTTC
CDR3aa: CASSFNGGSYEQYF

abundance: .
j_gene: TRBJ1-6
v_gene: TRBV5-4
d_gene: .
CDR3nt: TGTGCCAGCAGCTTGGATAGTGTTTCACCCCTCCACTTT
CDR3aa: CASSLDSVSPLHF

abundance: .
j_gene: TRBJ1-5
v_gene: TRBV18
d_gene: TRBD1
CDR3nt: TGTGCCAGCTCAGCCGGGACAGGGGGTTCCAATCAGCCCCAGCATTTT
CDR3aa: CASSAGTGGSNQPQHF

abundance: .
j_gene: TRBJ2-3
v_gene: TRBV5-4
d_gene: .
CDR3nt: TGTGCCAGCAGCTTCGACAGGGGAGGGGCAGATACGCAGTATTTT
CDR3aa: CASSFDRGGADTQYF

abundance: .
j_gene: TRBJ1-5
v_gene: TRBV2
d_gene: .
CDR3nt: TGTGCCAGCAGCCAAGCCGGGCAGCCCCAGCATTTT
CDR3aa: CASSQAGQPQHF

abundance: .
j_gene: TRBJ2-5
v_gene: TRBV10-3
d_gene: .
CDR3nt: TGTGCCATCAGTGAGTCGCGACAGCAAGAGACCCAGTACTTC
CDR3aa: CAISESRQQETQYF

abundance: .
j_gene: TRBJ1-2
v_gene: TRBV29-1
d_gene: TRBD1
CDR3nt: TGCAGCGGTGGGACAGGGAATAACTATGGCTACACCTTC
CDR3aa: CSGGTGNNYGYTF

abundance: .
j_gene: TRBJ1-2
v_gene: TRBV19
d_gene: .
CDR3nt: TGTGCCAGTAAGAGGACAGCCGAAAGGGGCAACTATGGCTACACCTTC
CDR3aa: CASKRTAERGNYGYTF

abundance: .
j_gene: TRBJ1-3
v_gene: TRBV5-1
d_gene: .
CDR3nt: TGCGCCAGCAGCCAGGTAGTCTCTGGAAACACCATATATTTT
CDR3aa: CASSQVVSGNTIYF

abundance: .
j_gene: TRBJ2-2
v_gene: TRBV2
d_gene: TRBD2
CDR3nt: TGTGCCAGCAGTGAAGCAGGTAGCGGGGGGCACACCGGGGAGCTGTTTTTT
CDR3aa: CASSEAGSGGHTGELFF

abundance: .
j_gene: TRBJ2-5
v_gene: TRBV7-8
d_gene: TRBD2
CDR3nt: TGTGCCAGCAGCCCTCGGGGTAGCGGGGGGTACCAAGAGACCCAGTACTTC
CDR3aa: CASSPRGSGGYQETQYF

abundance: .
j_gene: TRBJ2-7
v_gene: TRBV27
d_gene: TRBD1
CDR3nt: TGTGCCAGCAGTCCGCTAAAGACAGGGCTCATTTCCTACGAGCAGTACTTC
CDR3aa: CASSPLKTGLISYEQYF

abundance: .
j_gene: TRBJ1-2
v_gene: TRBV5-6
d_gene: TRBD1
CDR3nt: TGTGCCAGCAGCTGGGGGTGGACAGGGGCTAACTATGGCTACACCTTC
CDR3aa: CASSWGWTGANYGYTF

abundance: .
j_gene: TRBJ1-3
v_gene: TRBV19
d_gene: TRBD1
CDR3nt: TGTGCCAGTAGGACAGGGGCAGGAAACACCATATATTTT
CDR3aa: CASRTGAGNTIYF

abundance: .
j_gene: TRBJ2-7
v_gene: TRBV5-1
d_gene: .
CDR3nt: TGCGCCAGCAGTCCCCGACAGGACTCCTACGAGCAGTACTTC
CDR3aa: CASSPRQDSYEQYF

abundance: few
j_gene: TRBJ2-7
v_gene: TRBV7-2
d_gene: TRBD2
CDR3nt: TGTGCCAGCAGCCGTGGACTAGCGGGGGCGAGCTCCTACGAGCAGTACTTC
CDR3aa: CASSRGLAGASSYEQYF

abundance: .
j_gene: TRBJ2-1
v_gene: TRBV25-1
d_gene: TRBD2
CDR3nt: TGTGCCAGCAGTGCAATAGCGGGGGGTTACAATGAGCAGTTCTTC
CDR3aa: CASSAIAGGYNEQFF

abundance: .
j_gene: TRBJ2-2
v_gene: TRBV18
d_gene: .
CDR3nt: TGTGCCAGCTCACCAGGGAGGCTCGCGAACACCGGGGAGCTGTTTTTT
CDR3aa: CASSPGRLANTGELFF